What follows are 20 T cell receptor beta chains derived from one specimen sequenced in a study of blood T cell repertoires in COVID-19. Some clones are missing from TCRdb's copy, which holds only in-frame ones; the method was immunoSEQ multiplex PCR. Of about 200,000 clones listed, roughly 90% are singletons. Sequencing input: peripheral blood. The receptors come from a man aged 60 to 75 with COVID-19, enrolled during active disease.

V and J are TRBV18 and TRBJ1-2; perhaps TRBD1 as D (5 bases). This CDR3 comprises 14 residues. In germline, CDR1 is KGHSH, CDR2 LQKENI. Trimming shortened V by 6 bases and J by 4 bases, and 15 bases separated the two germline ends. CDR3: CASSSTASIYGYTF. The DNA for the CDR3 is TGTGCCAGCTCTTCGACAGCCAGCATCTATGGCTACACCTTC.

CDR3 protein: CASSQPGQPYEQYF. Here the CDR3 DNA reads TGCGCCAGCAGCCAACCGGGACAGCCCTACGAGCAGTACTTC. This rearrangement joins TRBV4-1 to TRBJ2-7, with TRBD1 identical over 7 bases. The CDR3 sequence is 14 residues long. V was clipped by 2 bases and J by 2 bases; unmatched bases: 3. From germline, CDR1 is MGHRA and CDR2 YSYEKL.

The chain has TRBV5-5 and TRBJ1-2; 7 bases are shared with TRBD1. The trim removed 2 bases at V and 0 bases at J, leaving 7 bases unmatched. Germline CDR1 and CDR2: SGHKS and YYEKEE (reference sequence). CDR3 length: 16 residues. CDR3 in DNA: TGTGCCAGCAGCTTTGGGGGACAGCTTACTAACTATGGCTACACCTTC. As protein: CASSFGGQLTNYGYTF.

This sequence joins TRBV6-5 and TRBJ2-1; D perhaps matches TRBD2 (5 bases). Trimming took 0 bases from V and 1 from J, leaving 10 bases between them. Per germline, CDR1 MNHEY and CDR2 SVGAGI. The CDR3 sequence is 16 residues long. The CDR3 region has the DNA TGTGCCAGCAGTTACTCGATTCCGGGGTCCTACAATGAGCAGTTCTTC. It is translated as CASSYSIPGSYNEQFF.

This clone appeared once. The chain couples TRBV30 to TRBJ1-6, with 8 bases identical to TRBD1. Germline trimming cut 2 bases from V and 7 bases from J; bases unmatched to any gene: 7. Germline CDR1 is GTSNPN and CDR2 is SVGIG (reference sequence). CDR3 length: 15 amino acids. The CDR3 is CAWSRQGTGNSPLHF. In DNA form, the CDR3 reads TGTGCCTGGAGTAGACAGGGGACGGGAAATTCACCCCTCCACTTT. Based on the CDR3 plus reference TRBV30 and TRBJ1-6, the full variable domain is SQTIHQWPATLVQPVGSPLSLECTVEGTSNPNLYWYRQAAGRGLQLLFYSVGIGQISSEVPQNLSASRPQDRQFILSSKKLLLSDSGFYLCAWSRQGTGNSPLHFGNGTRLTVT.

For the CDR3, the DNA is TGTGCCATCAGTGAGGGACACCGGGCGGTATATGGCTACACCTTC. Its protein is CAISEGHRAVYGYTF. This sequence joins TRBV10-3 and TRBJ1-2; possibly TRBD1 for D (5 bases). V was cut by 2 bases and J by 5 bases, with 15 bases left in between. This CDR3 region has 15 residues. Germline values: CDR1 ENHRY, CDR2 SYGVKD.

The gene calls are TRBV5-1 and TRBJ2-3; TRBD2 is a possible D gene (6 bases). CDR3 size: 15 residues. Germline V CDR1 and CDR2: SGHRS, YFSETQ. The germline V and J ends were trimmed by 4 bases and 3 bases, with 15 bases remaining between them. The CDR3 sequence is CASSTGSAGTDTQYF. The CDR3 nucleotides are TGCGCCAGCAGCACCGGGAGTGCCGGAACAGATACGCAGTATTTT. Full variable domain (remainder filled in from reference TRBV5-1 and TRBJ2-3): KAGVTQTPRYLIKTRGQQVTLSCSPISGHRSVSWYQQTPGQGLQFLFEYFSETQRNKGNFPGRFSGRQFSNSRSEMNVSTLELGDSALYLCASSTGSAGTDTQYFGPGTRLTVL.

This clone was observed once. J is TRBJ1-2 and V is TRBV6-6, with D tentatively TRBD1 (5 bases). CDR1 is MNHNY, CDR2 SVGAGI, per germline (reference sequence). The CDR3 spans 14 residues. V shed 6 bases and J shed 4 bases, with 15 bases lying between them. CDR3 nucleotide sequence: TGTGCCAGCAGGGCCGGAGGGGCGGGCTATGGCTACACCTTC. It specifies CASRAGGAGYGYTF.

The chain couples TRBV18 to TRBJ1-2; D possibly corresponds to TRBD1 (6 bases). Germline V gene sequence: CDR1 KGHSH, CDR2 LQKENI. This CDR3 is 13 amino acids long. V shed 3 bases and J shed 7 bases, with 12 bases lying between them. CDR3 in amino acids: CASSPARDTGYTF. Here the CDR3 DNA reads TGTGCCAGCTCACCCGCCAGGGACACTGGCTACACCTTC.

The rearrangement links TRBV11-2 to TRBJ1-3; unclear D gene. The V gene lost 2 bases and the J gene lost 0 bases, with 17 bases spanning the gap. Looked up from germline, CDR1 is SGHAT and CDR2 is FQNNGV. This CDR3 region has 18 residues. CDR3 region: CASSLPRGRWNSGNTIYF. For the CDR3, the DNA is TGTGCCAGCAGCTTACCTCGGGGAAGGTGGAACTCTGGAAACACCATATATTTT.

The V gene is TRBV9, the J gene TRBJ2-2; TRBD1 matches 11 bases. V lost 0 bases to trimming and J lost 7 bases; unmatched junction nucleotides: 5. The V gene's germline CDR1 is SGDLS and CDR2 YYNGEE. The CDR3 extends over 16 amino acids. DNA of the CDR3: TGTGCCAGCAGCGTAGCTCCGGGACAGGGGGACGGGGAGCTGTTTTTT. Protein: CASSVAPGQGDGELFF.

The chain uses TRBV19 and TRBJ1-2, with 9 bases aligning to TRBD1. This CDR3 spans 14 amino acids. V lost 5 bases and J lost 8; bases outside the gene matches: 9. Per the germline V gene, CDR1 is LNHDA and CDR2 is SQIVND (reference sequence). This chain's CDR3 is CASSPDDRGKGYTF. The CDR3, as DNA: TGTGCCAGTAGTCCAGATGACAGGGGGAAAGGCTACACCTTC.

The chain combines TRBV7-8 with TRBJ1-1; D might be TRBD1 (5 bases). The V end was cut by 6 bases, the J end by 5 bases, with 22 bases between. Germline CDR1 SGHVS, CDR2 FQNEAQ. The CDR3 contains 16 residues. The CDR3 loop is CASRAAIGAGKTEAFF. The CDR3 DNA is TGTGCCAGCAGAGCTGCAATCGGGGCGGGAAAAACTGAAGCTTTCTTT.

The genes are TRBV9 and TRBJ2-6; D is possibly TRBD2 (5 bases). CDR1 SGDLS and CDR2 YYNGEE come from the germline V gene. The length of the CDR3 is 18 residues. V dropped 0 bases and J dropped 3 bases, with 16 bases sitting between them. The CDR3 protein is CASSVGLRGKDGANVLTF. The CDR3 DNA reads as TGTGCCAGCAGCGTAGGGCTAAGAGGGAAAGATGGGGCCAACGTCCTGACTTTC.

The J gene is TRBJ2-1, the V gene TRBV27, with TRBD2 matching over 11 bases. The CDR3 runs to 16 residues. Germline V gene lookup returns CDR1 MNHEY and CDR2 SMNVEV (reference sequence). V was clipped by 6 bases and J by 4 bases; unmatched bases: 8. CDR3 in DNA: TGTGCCAGCAGAAGAGGGGCTAGCGGGGGGTACAATGAGCAGTTCTTC. It encodes CASRRGASGGYNEQFF.

The chain has TRBV4-1 and TRBJ2-7, with 10 bases fitting TRBD1. Per the germline V gene, CDR1 is MGHRA and CDR2 is YSYEKL. V lost 2 bases, J lost 3 bases, and 4 bases stayed unmatched. This CDR3 spans 15 amino acids. CDR3 in amino acids: CASSQLTGGIYEQYF. Written as DNA, the CDR3 is TGCGCCAGCAGCCAATTGACAGGGGGCATCTACGAGCAGTACTTC.

The J gene is TRBJ2-4, the V gene TRBV28, with TRBD2 matching over 8 bases. V shed 4 bases, J shed 8 bases, and the junction held 10 bases outside the gene matches. The CDR3 totals 15 residues. Germline CDR1 and CDR2: MDHEN and SYDVKM. Here the CDR3 DNA reads TGTGCCAGCAGTTCCTACGGGACTAGTATAGACATTCAGTACTTC. Protein sequence: CASSSYGTSIDIQYF.

The chain combines TRBV28 with TRBJ1-5, with D unclear. Trimming took off 7 bases at V and 4 bases at J, with 8 bases between the two ends. Germline CDR1 is MDHEN and CDR2 is SYDVKM. There are 12 residues in the CDR3. Written as DNA, the CDR3 is TGTGCCAGCACCCTCCTGAATCAGCCCCAGCATTTT. Protein: CASTLLNQPQHF.

This chain connects TRBV28 to TRBJ1-6; D not resolved. The CDR3 is 11 amino acids. Trimming cost V 6 bases and J 9 bases, with 6 bases left between them. Germline V CDR1 and CDR2: MDHEN, SYDVKM. DNA for the CDR3: TGTGCCAGCAGGGGGAGTTCACCCCTCCACTTT. Protein product: CASRGSSPLHF.

This clone was seen a handful of times. The chain carries TRBV6-2 or TRBV6-3 and TRBJ1-5, with 7 nucleotides matching TRBD1. CDR1 is MNHEY and CDR2 is SVGEGT in the germline V gene. Germline trimming cut 5 bases from V and 0 bases from J; bases unmatched to any gene: 10. The CDR3 has 17 residues. CDR3 loop: CASSTRTGPYSNQPQHF. The CDR3 region has the DNA TGTGCCAGCAGTACCCGGACAGGCCCTTATAGCAATCAGCCCCAGCATTTT.